The rows below give T cell receptor beta chains drawn from one sample of a study of cytomegalovirus exposure and HLA in healthy donors. Some clones are missing from TCRdb's copy, which holds only in-frame ones; the method was immunoSEQ multiplex PCR. The data contain fewer than 200,000 clones, roughly 84% of them seen just once; the ten biggest clones take up 1.5%. The sequencing input was PBMCs. The source of these receptors is a male donor in good health and CMV-seronegative. Both conserved end residues are part of each CDR3. The D gene is left open where the match is weak. Clone sizes are given selectively: once, few, many, or a class where the clone is expanded.

D gene	clone size	J gene	V gene	CDR3 protein	CDR3 DNA
TRBD1	.	TRBJ1-1	TRBV7-9	CASSFNRWDGQGGF	TGTGCCAGCAGCTTCAATCGGTGGGATGGACAGGGTGGGTTT
.	.	TRBJ2-1	TRBV15	CATSRAWGEQFF	TGTGCCACCAGCAGGGCTTGGGGCGAGCAGTTCTTC
.	.	TRBJ2-1	TRBV15	CATSRDYSSDNEQFF	TGTGCCACCAGCAGAGATTACAGCTCAGACAATGAGCAGTTCTTC
.	.	TRBJ2-7	TRBV7-9	CASSPGEYKVGEQYF	TGTGCCAGCAGCCCCGGAGAGTACAAGGTAGGCGAGCAGTACTTC
.	.	TRBJ2-6	TRBV2	CASSEAVLRSGANVLTF	TGTGCCAGCAGTGAAGCGGTTTTGAGGTCTGGGGCCAACGTCCTGACTTTC
TRBD2	.	TRBJ2-3	TRBV4-2	CASSRRTSGGNRPDTQYF	TGTGCCAGCAGCCGACGGACTAGCGGGGGGAATCGACCAGATACGCAGTATTTT
.	.	TRBJ2-1	TRBV19	CASSRQGPSPYNEQFF	TGTGCCAGTAGTAGGCAGGGCCCGAGCCCCTACAATGAGCAGTTCTTC
TRBD1	.	TRBJ2-3	TRBV5-1	CASSKTGDSTDTQYF	TGCGCCAGCAGCAAGACAGGGGACAGCACAGATACGCAGTATTTT
TRBD1	.	TRBJ2-7	TRBV5-6	CASSRDRRSSYEQYF	TGTGCCAGCAGCCGGGACAGGCGGAGCTCCTACGAGCAGTACTTC
.	few	TRBJ1-1	TRBV2	CASRRGRNTNTEAFF	TGTGCCAGCAGAAGGGGCCGGAATACGAACACTGAAGCTTTCTTT
TRBD1	.	TRBJ1-2	TRBV19	CASTLDRADYGYTF	TGTGCCAGTACCCTGGACAGGGCTGACTATGGCTACACCTTC
.	.	TRBJ1-5	TRBV11-2	CASSPNSVHQPQHF	TGTGCCAGCAGCCCCAATTCGGTTCATCAGCCCCAGCATTTT
TRBD1	.	TRBJ1-4	TRBV4-1	CASSQRGISPGQGATKPFF	TGCGCCAGCAGCCAAAGAGGTATATCACCGGGACAGGGGGCAACAAAACCGTTTTTT
TRBD2	.	TRBJ2-1	TRBV2	CASRPTSAEQFF	TGTGCCAGCAGGCCCACTAGCGCTGAGCAGTTCTTC
TRBD1	.	TRBJ1-1	TRBV6-5	CASSLRQGGITEAFF	TGTGCCAGCAGCCTCAGACAGGGGGGCATAACTGAAGCTTTCTTT
TRBD1	.	TRBJ2-7	TRBV9	CASSLRGDRGNEQYF	TGTGCCAGCAGCTTGAGAGGAGACAGGGGCAACGAGCAGTACTTC
TRBD1	.	TRBJ1-3	TRBV10-3	CATQGNGNTIYF	TGTGCCACACAGGGGAACGGAAACACCATATATTTT
.	.	TRBJ2-5	TRBV9	CASSVGRGGPQTQYF	TGTGCCAGCAGCGTAGGCCGCGGAGGGCCGCAGACCCAGTACTTC
TRBD2	.	TRBJ2-6	TRBV29-1	CSVAASGSVGANVLTF	TGCAGCGTTGCCGCTAGCGGGAGTGTTGGGGCCAACGTCCTGACTTTC
.	.	TRBJ2-5	TRBV19	CASSGKGTTTGEQYF	TGTGCCAGTAGCGGCAAGGGGACGACTACGGGGGAGCAGTACTTC
TRBD2	few	TRBJ2-5	TRBV6-5	CASSYGRLVGGETQYF	TGTGCCAGCAGTTACGGCCGGCTAGTCGGGGGGGAGACCCAGTACTTC
TRBD2	.	TRBJ2-7	TRBV11-1	CASSMTSGGSYEQYF	TGTGCCAGCAGCATGACTAGCGGGGGCTCCTACGAGCAGTACTTC
TRBD1	.	TRBJ1-5	TRBV6-1	CASSQGTALHQPQHF	TGTGCCAGCAGTCAGGGGACAGCTCTTCATCAGCCCCAGCATTTT
.	.	TRBJ1-1	TRBV6-1	CASSVRGPNTEAFF	TGTGCCAGCAGCGTAAGGGGTCCAAACACTGAAGCTTTCTTT
TRBD2	.	TRBJ2-7	TRBV6-5	CASSYSREGTYEQYF	TGTGCCAGCAGTTACTCACGGGAGGGGACCTACGAGCAGTACTTC
TRBD1	.	TRBJ2-7	TRBV27	CASSLGQDYEQYF	TGTGCCAGCAGTTTGGGACAGGACTACGAGCAGTACTTC
.	.	TRBJ1-6	TRBV15	CTTSRDSDSPLHF	TGTACCACCAGCAGAGATTCGGATTCACCCCTCCACTTT
.	.	TRBJ2-1	TRBV19	CASSPLTERNEQFF	TGTGCCAGTAGTCCCTTGACGGAGAGGAATGAGCAGTTCTTC
.	.	TRBJ2-5	TRBV6-5	CASSYVGETQYF	TGTGCCAGCAGTTACGTGGGCGAGACCCAGTACTTC
.	.	TRBJ1-1	TRBV9	CASSVDGDAGVRTEAFF	TGTGCCAGCAGCGTCGACGGCGACGCGGGCGTGCGGACTGAAGCTTTCTTT
.	.	TRBJ2-7	TRBV11-1	CASSLLGSQVRSSYEQYF	TGTGCCAGCAGCTTATTAGGCTCACAGGTCCGAAGCTCCTACGAGCAGTACTTC
.	.	TRBJ2-1	TRBV5-4	CASSQTSSNEQFF	TGTGCCAGCAGTCAAACTAGCTCCAATGAGCAGTTCTTC
TRBD1	.	TRBJ2-3	TRBV19	CASSTRDRVSTDTQYF	TGTGCCAGTAGTACTCGGGACAGGGTGAGTACAGATACGCAGTATTTT
.	.	TRBJ1-2	TRBV2	CASQTTSYGYTF	TGTGCCAGCCAAACCACTAGCTATGGCTACACCTTC